This T cell receptor beta chain was observed in a study of cytomegalovirus exposure and HLA in healthy donors. The study, taken as a whole, reports: A later analysis appeared to link common viral pathogens to several of the most significant clusters. In vitro work confirmed that three CMV-associated chains recognize CMV antigens.

The germline gives CDR1 SGHTA, CDR2 FQGNSA. The CDR3 covers 15 residues. V lost 3 bases and J lost 6, with 12 bases in between. With respect to this clone: The antigen is unknown.

Vbeta (60) and Jbeta (13) primers were used in the PCR. TCRdb's table, derived via immunoSEQ multiplex PCR, lists solely in-frame clones and lacks some. Of 150,000 to 200,000 clones listed, almost 80% are singletons. The sequencing input was PBMCs. The gene calls are TRBV7-2 and TRBJ1-6, with TRBD1 as a possible D gene (6 bases). The sequence was collected from a man in his forties or fifties in good health and CMV-seropositive. The CDR3, as DNA: TGTGCCAGCAGCTTCACAACAGGGTTTAATTCACCCCTCCACTTT. It translates to CASSFTTGFNSPLHF.